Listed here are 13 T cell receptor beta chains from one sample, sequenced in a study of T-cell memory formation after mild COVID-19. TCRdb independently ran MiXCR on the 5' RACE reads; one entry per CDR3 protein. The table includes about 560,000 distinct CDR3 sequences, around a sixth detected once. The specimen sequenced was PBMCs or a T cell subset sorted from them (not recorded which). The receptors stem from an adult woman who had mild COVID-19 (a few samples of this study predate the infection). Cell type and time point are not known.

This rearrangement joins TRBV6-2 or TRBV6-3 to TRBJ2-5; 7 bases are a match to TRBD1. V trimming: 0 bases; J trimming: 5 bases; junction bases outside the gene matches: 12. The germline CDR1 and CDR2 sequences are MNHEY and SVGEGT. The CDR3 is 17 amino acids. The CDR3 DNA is TGTGCCAGCAGTTACTCGCGCCGACAGGGAGAATTGGAGACCCAGTACTTC. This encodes CASSYSRRQGELETQYF.

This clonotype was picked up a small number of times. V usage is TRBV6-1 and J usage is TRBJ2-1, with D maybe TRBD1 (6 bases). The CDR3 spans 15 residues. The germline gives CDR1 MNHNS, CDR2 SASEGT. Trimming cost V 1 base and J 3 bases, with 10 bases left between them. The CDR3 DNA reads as TGTGCCAGCAGTGAAGTGGGGGCTCTCTACAATGAGCAGTTCTTC. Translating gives CASSEVGALYNEQFF.

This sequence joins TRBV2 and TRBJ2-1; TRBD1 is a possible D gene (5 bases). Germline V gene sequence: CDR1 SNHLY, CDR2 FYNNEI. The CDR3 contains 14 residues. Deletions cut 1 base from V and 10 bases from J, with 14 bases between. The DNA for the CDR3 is TGTGCCAGCAGTGAAGGTCTGGTGGGGCTCGAGCAGTTCTTC. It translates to CASSEGLVGLEQFF.

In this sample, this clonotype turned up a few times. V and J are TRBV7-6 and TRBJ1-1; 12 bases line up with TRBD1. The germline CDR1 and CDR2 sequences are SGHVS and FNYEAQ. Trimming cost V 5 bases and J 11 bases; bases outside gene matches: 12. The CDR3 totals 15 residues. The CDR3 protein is CASSLFVGTGGVAFF. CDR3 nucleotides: TGTGCCAGCAGCCTCTTCGTCGGGACAGGGGGCGTCGCTTTCTTT.

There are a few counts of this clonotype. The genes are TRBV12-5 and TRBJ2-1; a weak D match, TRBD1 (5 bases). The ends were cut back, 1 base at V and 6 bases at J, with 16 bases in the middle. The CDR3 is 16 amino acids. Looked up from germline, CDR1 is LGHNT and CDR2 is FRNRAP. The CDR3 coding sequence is TGTGCTAGTGGTTTGGACCCTAGGGGCGCCCCCAATGAGCAGTTCTTC. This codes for CASGLDPRGAPNEQFF.

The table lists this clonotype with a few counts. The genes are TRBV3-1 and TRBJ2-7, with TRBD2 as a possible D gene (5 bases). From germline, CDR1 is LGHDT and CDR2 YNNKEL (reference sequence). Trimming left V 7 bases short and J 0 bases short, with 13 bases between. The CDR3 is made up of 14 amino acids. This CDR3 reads CASKLGASSYEQYF. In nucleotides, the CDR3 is TGTGCCAGCAAGCTGGGAGCAAGCTCCTACGAGCAGTACTTC.

The CDR3 reads CASSYARGTEAFF. CDR3 nucleotides: TGTGCCAGCAGTTACGCGAGGGGCACTGAAGCTTTCTTT. V and J are TRBV6-5 and TRBJ1-1; tentative D call: TRBD1 (5 bases). CDR1 is MNHEY, CDR2 SVGAGI, per germline. CDR3 size: 13 residues. Trimming took 2 bases from V and 4 from J, leaving 8 bases between them.

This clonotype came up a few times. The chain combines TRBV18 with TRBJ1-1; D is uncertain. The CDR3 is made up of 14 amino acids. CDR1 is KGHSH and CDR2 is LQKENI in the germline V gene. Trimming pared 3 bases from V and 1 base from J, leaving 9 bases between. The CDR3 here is CASSPEPWNTEAFF. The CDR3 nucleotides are TGTGCCAGCTCACCGGAGCCGTGGAACACTGAAGCTTTCTTT.

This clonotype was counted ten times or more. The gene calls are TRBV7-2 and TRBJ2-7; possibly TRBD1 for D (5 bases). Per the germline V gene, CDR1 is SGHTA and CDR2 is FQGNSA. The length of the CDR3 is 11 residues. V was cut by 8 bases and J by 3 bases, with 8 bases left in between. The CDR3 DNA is TGTGCCAGCTCCAGGGTCTACGAGCAGTACTTC. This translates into CASSRVYEQYF.

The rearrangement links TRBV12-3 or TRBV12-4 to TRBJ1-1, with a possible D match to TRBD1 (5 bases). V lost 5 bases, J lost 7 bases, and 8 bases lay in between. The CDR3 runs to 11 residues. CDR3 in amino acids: CASSLGHEAFF. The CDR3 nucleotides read TGTGCCAGCAGTCTTGGACATGAAGCTTTCTTT.

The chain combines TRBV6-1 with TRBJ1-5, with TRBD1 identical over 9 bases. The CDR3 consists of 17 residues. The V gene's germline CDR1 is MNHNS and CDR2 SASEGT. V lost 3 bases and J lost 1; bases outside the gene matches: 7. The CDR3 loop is CASSDLTGGISNQPQHF. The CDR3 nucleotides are TGTGCCAGCAGTGACTTGACAGGGGGTATAAGCAATCAGCCCCAGCATTTT.

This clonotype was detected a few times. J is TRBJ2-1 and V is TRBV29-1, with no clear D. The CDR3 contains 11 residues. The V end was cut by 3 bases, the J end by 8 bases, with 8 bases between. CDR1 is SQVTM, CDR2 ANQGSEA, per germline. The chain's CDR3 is CSVDSLYEQFF. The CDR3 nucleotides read TGCAGCGTTGATTCCCTATATGAGCAGTTCTTC.

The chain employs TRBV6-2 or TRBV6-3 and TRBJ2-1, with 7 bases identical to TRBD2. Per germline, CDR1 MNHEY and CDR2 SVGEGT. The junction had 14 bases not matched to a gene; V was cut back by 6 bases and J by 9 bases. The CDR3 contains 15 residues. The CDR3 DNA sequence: TGTGCCAGCAGACCGACTAGCCTGAGAGGAAGTGAGCAGTTCTTC. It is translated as CASRPTSLRGSEQFF.